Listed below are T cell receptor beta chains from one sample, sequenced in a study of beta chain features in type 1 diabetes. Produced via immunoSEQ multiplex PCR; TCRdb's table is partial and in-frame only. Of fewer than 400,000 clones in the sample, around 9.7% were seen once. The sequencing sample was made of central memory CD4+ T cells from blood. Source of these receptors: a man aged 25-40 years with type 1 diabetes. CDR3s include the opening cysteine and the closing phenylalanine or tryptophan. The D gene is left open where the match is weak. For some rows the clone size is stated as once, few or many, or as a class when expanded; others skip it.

CDR3 DNA: TGTGCCAGCAGTGAACCTGGGACTAGGGTAGGCACAGATACGCAGTATTTT
CDR3 protein: CASSEPGTRVGTDTQYF
J gene: TRBJ2-3
clone size: -
V gene: TRBV6-1
D gene: TRBD2

CDR3 DNA: TGCGCCAGCAGCTCATCCGGGACAGGAGCCTACGAGCAGTACTTC
CDR3 protein: CASSSSGTGAYEQYF
J gene: TRBJ2-7
clone size: many
V gene: TRBV5-1
D gene: TRBD1

CDR3 DNA: TGTGCCAGCAGTATCGGGAGTTATAGCAATCAGCCCCAGCATTTT
CDR3 protein: CASSIGSYSNQPQHF
J gene: TRBJ1-5
clone size: few
V gene: TRBV27
D gene: -

CDR3 DNA: TGTGCCAGCAGCTTATGGGGGAGTGAAGCTTTCTTT
CDR3 protein: CASSLWGSEAFF
J gene: TRBJ1-1
clone size: few
V gene: TRBV7-2
D gene: -

CDR3 DNA: TGTGCCAGCAGCTTAGATCGGACACGTGGCTACACCTTC
CDR3 protein: CASSLDRTRGYTF
J gene: TRBJ1-2
clone size: few
V gene: TRBV7-2
D gene: -

CDR3 DNA: TGTGCCAGCAGCCAAGACCTCCTCTCCTACGAGCAGTACTTC
CDR3 protein: CASSQDLLSYEQYF
J gene: TRBJ2-7
clone size: few
V gene: TRBV14
D gene: -

CDR3 DNA: TGTGCCAGCAGCTGGGGTGGGTGTCTGAAGTTCTTC
CDR3 protein: CASSWGGCLKFF
J gene: TRBJ2-1
clone size: few
V gene: TRBV6-4
D gene: -

CDR3 DNA: TGTGCCAGCAGTGGACAGGGAGGGAACACTGAAGCTTTCTTT
CDR3 protein: CASSGQGGNTEAFF
J gene: TRBJ1-1
clone size: many
V gene: TRBV25-1
D gene: TRBD1

CDR3 DNA: TGCGCCAGCAGCGTAAGACAGGGCGATACGCAGTATTTT
CDR3 protein: CASSVRQGDTQYF
J gene: TRBJ2-3
clone size: -
V gene: TRBV5-1
D gene: TRBD1

CDR3 DNA: TGTGCCTGGAAGGGACTAGGCGGGGCCGGGGAGCTGTTTTTT
CDR3 protein: CAWKGLGGAGELFF
J gene: TRBJ2-2
clone size: few
V gene: TRBV30
D gene: TRBD2

CDR3 DNA: TGCGCCAGCAGCCCCCGAATGAGAAGCCGGGGAAACACCATATATTTT
CDR3 protein: CASSPRMRSRGNTIYF
J gene: TRBJ1-3
clone size: few
V gene: TRBV4-3
D gene: -

CDR3 DNA: TGCGCCAGCAGCCCCGGGGGACAGGGTCCAGAGACCCAGTACTTC
CDR3 protein: CASSPGGQGPETQYF
J gene: TRBJ2-5
clone size: many
V gene: TRBV5-1
D gene: TRBD1

CDR3 DNA: TGTGCCACCCGCCTGGGGGGTCGCACAGATACGCAGTATTTT
CDR3 protein: CATRLGGRTDTQYF
J gene: TRBJ2-3
clone size: few
V gene: TRBV19
D gene: -

CDR3 DNA: TGTGCCTGGAGTGCCGCGAGACAGGGAGGTGAAAAACTGTTTTTT
CDR3 protein: CAWSAARQGGEKLFF
J gene: TRBJ1-4
clone size: -
V gene: TRBV30
D gene: TRBD1

CDR3 DNA: TGTGCCAGCATGGTGACTAGCGGGGGGGCCGAAAATGAGCAGTTCTTC
CDR3 protein: CASMVTSGGAENEQFF
J gene: TRBJ2-1
clone size: many
V gene: TRBV2
D gene: TRBD2

CDR3 DNA: TGCAGCGCCGACAGCAACCAAGAGACCCAGTACTTC
CDR3 protein: CSADSNQETQYF
J gene: TRBJ2-5
clone size: many
V gene: TRBV29-1
D gene: -

CDR3 DNA: TGTGCCAGCAGCTTAGCTAGCGGGGGGCCGGGGACCGGGGAGCTGTTTTTT
CDR3 protein: CASSLASGGPGTGELFF
J gene: TRBJ2-2
clone size: -
V gene: TRBV7-2
D gene: TRBD2

CDR3 DNA: TGTGCCAGCAGCTTAGCGGCTAGCGGGGGCTCCAGCTACGAGCAGTACTTC
CDR3 protein: CASSLAASGGSSYEQYF
J gene: TRBJ2-7
clone size: few
V gene: TRBV7-2
D gene: TRBD2

CDR3 DNA: TGTGCCAGCAGTTTCGGAAGACAGGAGTACGAGCAGTACTTC
CDR3 protein: CASSFGRQEYEQYF
J gene: TRBJ2-7
clone size: -
V gene: TRBV6-5
D gene: -

CDR3 DNA: TGTGCCAGCAGCTTCGCAGGAAGAGAGACCCAGTACTTC
CDR3 protein: CASSFAGRETQYF
J gene: TRBJ2-5
clone size: few
V gene: TRBV7-6
D gene: -

CDR3 DNA: TGTGCCAGCAGCTCTCTCGGGCGGACTGAAGCTTTCTTT
CDR3 protein: CASSSLGRTEAFF
J gene: TRBJ1-1
clone size: -
V gene: TRBV7-9
D gene: -

CDR3 DNA: TGTGCCAGCAGCTTGGGAGGCGCAACTTCCTACAATGAGCAGTTCTTC
CDR3 protein: CASSLGGATSYNEQFF
J gene: TRBJ2-1
clone size: -
V gene: TRBV5-4
D gene: -

CDR3 DNA: TGTGCCAGCAGTTTCTTGGAGACCCAGTACTTC
CDR3 protein: CASSFLETQYF
J gene: TRBJ2-5
clone size: few
V gene: TRBV28
D gene: -

CDR3 DNA: TGTGCCAGCAGCCCACGTGGGACATTGGATTCACCCCTCCACTTT
CDR3 protein: CASSPRGTLDSPLHF
J gene: TRBJ1-6
clone size: few
V gene: TRBV7-2
D gene: -

CDR3 DNA: TGTGCCAGCAGTGGTCCGGGGGCGAGTTGGAACATTCAGTACTTC
CDR3 protein: CASSGPGASWNIQYF
J gene: TRBJ2-4
clone size: few
V gene: TRBV6-1
D gene: -

CDR3 DNA: TGTGCCAGCAGTTTCCTATCCGGGACAGGATCCCAGCCCCAGCATTTT
CDR3 protein: CASSFLSGTGSQPQHF
J gene: TRBJ1-5
clone size: few
V gene: TRBV28
D gene: TRBD1

CDR3 DNA: TGTGCTAGCAGCGCCGGACAGGGAAGGTCCACTGAAGCTTTCTTT
CDR3 protein: CASSAGQGRSTEAFF
J gene: TRBJ1-1
clone size: few
V gene: TRBV7-7
D gene: TRBD1

CDR3 DNA: TGTGCCAGCAGGACCGCAGGGGCCCTCCACACTGAAGCTTTCTTT
CDR3 protein: CASRTAGALHTEAFF
J gene: TRBJ1-1
clone size: -
V gene: TRBV5-5
D gene: -

CDR3 DNA: TGTGCCAGCTCACCTCGACAGGGAGAGACCCAGTACTTC
CDR3 protein: CASSPRQGETQYF
J gene: TRBJ2-5
clone size: -
V gene: TRBV18
D gene: TRBD1

CDR3 DNA: TGTGCCAGCAGTGCGGGACACAGGTACAATGAGCAGTTCTTC
CDR3 protein: CASSAGHRYNEQFF
J gene: TRBJ2-1
clone size: -
V gene: TRBV25-1
D gene: -

CDR3 DNA: TGTGCCAGCAGCTTAGGCCGTGGAGGCTACAATGAGCAGTTCTTC
CDR3 protein: CASSLGRGGYNEQFF
J gene: TRBJ2-1
clone size: -
V gene: TRBV7-2
D gene: -

CDR3 DNA: TGCGCCAGCAGCTTGGCCGTGCGGGGGGCGAACAATGAGCAGTTCTTC
CDR3 protein: CASSLAVRGANNEQFF
J gene: TRBJ2-1
clone size: -
V gene: TRBV5-1
D gene: TRBD2

CDR3 DNA: TGTGCCAGCAGCCCGAGGGGGTATACGCAGTATTTT
CDR3 protein: CASSPRGYTQYF
J gene: TRBJ2-3
clone size: few
V gene: TRBV14
D gene: -

CDR3 DNA: TGTGCCAGCAGCTTAAGGGCAGTGGCGTCCTACAATGAGCAGTTCTTC
CDR3 protein: CASSLRAVASYNEQFF
J gene: TRBJ2-1
clone size: few
V gene: TRBV7-8
D gene: -

CDR3 DNA: TGTGCCAGCAGCGTAGGGACGTCTAGATCCACCGGGGAGCTGTTTTTT
CDR3 protein: CASSVGTSRSTGELFF
J gene: TRBJ2-2
clone size: -
V gene: TRBV7-2
D gene: -